Listed here are 29 T cell receptor beta chains from one sample, sequenced in a study of identical twins. TCRdb itself ran the 5' RACE reads through MiXCR, one entry per CDR3 protein. Of some 570,000 distinct CDR3 sequences in the sample, around 24% were seen once. These data also featured in a second study, about yellow fever vaccine responses in identical twins.

The specimen was CD4+ T cells sorted from blood. These receptors came from a woman aged 18-29 years in good health.

V and J are TRBV20-1 and TRBJ2-1; TRBD1 might be the D (6 bases). Germline V gene lookup returns CDR1 DFQATT and CDR2 SNEGSKA (reference sequence). This CDR3 has 13 amino acids. V was trimmed by 4 bases and J by 7 bases, leaving 14 bases between them. The CDR3 is CSAIGRGVNEQFF. CDR3 DNA sequence: TGCAGTGCTATCGGCAGGGGTGTGAATGAGCAGTTCTTC.

This rearrangement joins TRBV28 to TRBJ2-5; 7 positions match TRBD1. Germline V gene sequence: CDR1 MDHEN, CDR2 SYDVKM. The V gene end was trimmed by 7 bases and the J gene end by 4 bases; junction bases not matched to a gene: 9. There are 14 residues in the CDR3. The CDR3 loop is CASMNPQGRETQYF. The CDR3 nucleotides are TGTGCCAGCATGAACCCACAGGGGCGAGAGACCCAGTACTTC.

In this sample, this clonotype turned up a few times. The chain combines TRBV2 with TRBJ1-3; the D is unclear. V was cut by 6 bases and J by 0 bases, with 6 bases left in between. CDR3 length: 13 residues. CDR1 is SNHLY, CDR2 FYNNEI, per germline. CDR3 protein: CASRSISGNTIYF. The CDR3 DNA reads as TGTGCCAGCAGGAGCATCTCTGGAAACACCATATATTTT.

A few counts support this clonotype. Written as DNA, the CDR3 is TGCGCCAGCAGCCCACGGACTAGCGGGCCTAACAATGAGCAGTTCTTC. Its protein is CASSPRTSGPNNEQFF. This sequence joins TRBV5-1 and TRBJ2-1; TRBD2 matches 11 bases. CDR1 SGHRS and CDR2 YFSETQ come from the germline V gene. The CDR3 has 16 residues. Unmatched junction bases numbered 8, after V lost 4 bases and J lost 5 bases.

This chain connects TRBV12-3 or TRBV12-4 to TRBJ2-1, with D possibly matching TRBD1 (6 bases). The length of the CDR3 is 11 residues. The V and J ends lost 7 bases and 9 bases respectively, with 10 bases between them. CDR3 amino acids: CASTEGGEQFF. In DNA form, the CDR3 reads TGTGCCAGCACTGAAGGGGGTGAGCAGTTCTTC.

This clonotype was seen only a few times. The chain carries TRBV20-1 and TRBJ2-2; perhaps TRBD1 as D (6 bases). Looked up from germline, CDR1 is DFQATT and CDR2 is SNEGSKA (reference sequence). Trimming shortened V by 4 bases and J by 5 bases, and 14 bases separated the two germline ends. This CDR3 spans 14 amino acids. The CDR3 nucleotides are TGCAGTGCTACAACGGGACACAATACCGGGGAGCTGTTTTTT. This sequence encodes CSATTGHNTGELFF.

V and J are TRBV5-1 and TRBJ1-4; no clear D. Trimming left V 6 bases short and J 8 bases short, with 20 bases between. CDR3 size: 15 residues. The germline CDR1 and CDR2 sequences are SGHRS and YFSETQ. This CDR3 reads CASKIGHNEIEKLFF. In nucleotides, the CDR3 is TGCGCCAGCAAGATTGGTCATAATGAAATCGAAAAACTGTTTTTT.

The chain uses TRBV18 and TRBJ1-1, with D hard to call. The germline V gene has CDR1 KGHSH and CDR2 LQKENI. CDR3 size: 11 residues. The V gene lost 4 bases and the J gene lost 11 bases, with 11 bases spanning the gap. The CDR3 spells CASSREMDAFF. The CDR3 DNA is TGTGCCAGCTCACGCGAGATGGACGCTTTCTTT. The whole variable domain, remainder taken from reference TRBV18 and TRBJ1-1, is NAGVMQNPRHLVRRRGQEARLRCSPMKGHSHVYWYRQLPEEGLKFMVYLQKENIIDESGMPKERFSAEFPKEGPSILRIQQVVRGDSAAYFCASSREMDAFFGQGTRLTVV.

The chain uses TRBV11-3 and TRBJ2-2; D uncertain. The CDR3 has 15 residues. Deletions cut 1 base from V and 2 bases from J, with 8 bases between. Germline V CDR1 and CDR2: SGHNT, YENEEA. The CDR3 reads CASSLVPDNTGELFF. In DNA form, the CDR3 reads TGTGCCAGCAGCTTAGTCCCCGATAACACCGGGGAGCTGTTTTTT.

The V gene is TRBV10-3, the J gene TRBJ2-7; 9 nucleotides match TRBD1. The CDR3 spans 14 residues. Germline lookup yields CDR1 ENHRY and CDR2 SYGVKD. V dropped 2 bases and J dropped 6; count of bases not matched to a gene: 5. Here the CDR3 DNA reads TGTGCCATCAGTGAGCACGGACAGGGGAGCGAGCAGTACGTC. This sequence encodes CAISEHGQGSEQYV.

The sample holds many counts of this clonotype. The CDR3 DNA is TGTGCCAGCAGCTTGGGGACTAGCGGGGGGGCCATTGAGCAGTTCTTC. This codes for CASSLGTSGGAIEQFF. The chain combines TRBV11-2 with TRBJ2-1; 16 bases line up with TRBD2. Germline trimming cut 3 bases from V and 9 bases from J; bases unmatched to any gene: 5. From germline, CDR1 is SGHAT and CDR2 FQNNGV. There are 16 residues in the CDR3.

This clonotype was detected only a few times. J is TRBJ1-2 and V is TRBV25-1; D is possibly TRBD1 (6 bases). CDR1 MGHDK and CDR2 SYGVNS come from the germline V gene. The V end lost 3 bases, the J end lost 0 bases, and 11 bases lay between the germline ends. This CDR3 has 15 amino acids. The chain's CDR3 is CASSEGAIANYGYTF. The CDR3 coding sequence is TGTGCCAGCAGTGAGGGGGCTATAGCTAACTATGGCTACACCTTC.

The table lists this clonotype with a few counts. The V call is TRBV28, the J call TRBJ1-4; 7 positions match TRBD1. Germline trimming cut 4 bases from V and 3 bases from J; bases unmatched to any gene: 5. The germline CDR1 and CDR2 sequences are MDHEN and SYDVKM. The CDR3 is made up of 15 amino acids. Written as DNA, the CDR3 is TGTGCCAGCAGTTCCCCAGGGGGTTCTAATGAAAAACTGTTTTTT. It translates to CASSSPGGSNEKLFF. The whole variable domain, remainder taken from reference TRBV28 and TRBJ1-4, is DVKVTQSSRYLVKRTGEKVFLECVQDMDHENMFWYRQDPGLGLRLIYFSYDVKMKEKGDIPEGYSVSREKKERFSLILESASTNQTSMYLCASSSPGGSNEKLFFGSGTQLSVL.

The V call is TRBV5-1, the J call TRBJ2-7; 13 bases are a match to TRBD2. This CDR3 is 17 amino acids long. Germline V gives CDR1 SGHRS, CDR2 YFSETQ. Trimming cost V 4 bases and J 0 bases; bases outside gene matches: 7. This CDR3 reads CASSNKGLAGISYEQYF. In DNA, the CDR3 is TGCGCCAGCAGCAATAAGGGACTAGCGGGGATCTCCTACGAGCAGTACTTC.

The rearrangement joins TRBV6-1 to TRBJ1-2; 7 bases agree with TRBD1. Germline values: CDR1 MNHNS, CDR2 SASEGT. V dropped 7 bases and J dropped 2; count of bases not matched to a gene: 7. The CDR3 totals 14 residues. CDR3: CASNYGQDNYGYTF. Written as DNA, the CDR3 is TGTGCCAGCAACTACGGACAGGACAACTATGGCTACACCTTC.

The chain couples TRBV5-1 to TRBJ1-3, with 7 bases fitting TRBD1. Losses at the gene ends were 1 base for V and 3 bases for J; bases not matched to a gene: 4. This CDR3 has 15 residues. Germline V gene lookup returns CDR1 SGHRS and CDR2 YFSETQ. The CDR3 region is CASSLTTGDGNTIYF. The CDR3 coding sequence is TGCGCCAGCAGCTTGACAACAGGGGATGGAAACACCATATATTTT.

This clonotype was seen repeatedly, ten times or more. A junction boundary mismatches the germline segment, possibly from a read error. The chain uses TRBV5-1 and TRBJ2-3, with TRBD1 matching 7 bases. CDR1 is SGHRS, CDR2 YFSETQ, per germline. The CDR3 spans 15 residues. CDR3 bases: TGTGCCAGCAGCTTAGGGGGACAGAGCACAGATACGCAGTATTTT. This gives the protein CASSLGGQSTDTQYF.

The chain carries TRBV5-1 and TRBJ2-2; D is ambiguous. Germline V CDR1 and CDR2: SGHRS, YFSETQ. This CDR3 region has 13 residues. V was cut by 9 bases and J by 4 bases, with 13 bases left in between. CDR3 DNA: TGCGCCACTAATACGGTTCCCACCGGGGAGCTGTTTTTT. Amino acid sequence: CATNTVPTGELFF.

This clonotype was counted only a few times. The chain has TRBV6-2 or TRBV6-3 and TRBJ2-7; 10 bases fit TRBD2. Germline lookup yields CDR1 MNHEY and CDR2 SVGEGT. V trimming: 0 bases; J trimming: 0 bases; junction bases outside the gene matches: 11. The CDR3 consists of 19 residues. The CDR3 spells CASSYSPPGLAAASYEQYF. The CDR3 nucleotides are TGTGCCAGCAGTTACTCCCCCCCCGGACTAGCGGCGGCCTCCTACGAGCAGTACTTC.

CDR3 sequence reads: CASTLWGAGNQPQHF. The CDR3 DNA reads as TGTGCCAGCACGCTGTGGGGGGCAGGCAATCAGCCCCAGCATTTT. The V gene is TRBV7-2, the J gene TRBJ1-5, with TRBD1 as a possible D gene (6 bases). Per the germline V gene, CDR1 is SGHTA and CDR2 is FQGNSA. V shed 7 bases and J shed 2 bases, with 15 bases lying between them. The CDR3 has 15 residues. The entire variable domain, with the rest obtained from reference TRBV7-2 and TRBJ1-5, is as follows: GAGVSQSPSNKVTEKGKDVELRCDPISGHTALYWYRQSLGQGLEFLIYFQGNSAPDKSGLPSDRFSAERTGGSVSTLTIQRTQQEDSAVYLCASTLWGAGNQPQHFGDGTRLSIL.

This clonotype was found a few times. V gene TRBV29-1 combines with J gene TRBJ2-1; D tentatively fits TRBD1 or TRBD2 (7 bases each). Looked up from germline, CDR1 is SQVTM and CDR2 is ANQGSEA. CDR3 length: 13 residues. V lost 3 bases and J lost 10, with 16 bases in between. In nucleotides, the CDR3 is TGCAGCGTTGATGGGCAGGGGGGGATCGAGCAGTTCTTC. The encoded protein is CSVDGQGGIEQFF.

The rearrangement joins TRBV12-5 to TRBJ1-1; D gene uncertain. Germline values: CDR1 LGHNT, CDR2 FRNRAP. The length of the CDR3 is 13 residues. V dropped 0 bases and J dropped 4 bases, with 6 bases sitting between them. CDR3 loop: CASGLVRGTEAFF. CDR3 coding DNA: TGTGCTAGTGGTTTGGTACGGGGCACTGAAGCTTTCTTT.

This clonotype was detected only a few times. This chain uses TRBV18 with TRBJ2-3, with D unclear. The CDR3 consists of 13 residues. The ends were cut back, 3 bases at V and 2 bases at J, with 6 bases in the middle. The germline V gene has CDR1 KGHSH and CDR2 LQKENI. The CDR3 bases are TGTGCCAGCTCACCTCAGAACACAGATACGCAGTATTTT. As protein: CASSPQNTDTQYF.

This sequence joins TRBV12-3 or TRBV12-4 and TRBJ1-6, with D possibly being TRBD1 (5 bases). V shed 7 bases and J shed 6 bases, with 16 bases lying between them. This CDR3 comprises 15 residues. The CDR3 sequence is CASTIRVGGNSPLHF. Here the CDR3 DNA reads TGTGCCAGCACCATACGGGTCGGGGGTAATTCACCCCTCCACTTT.

This clonotype turned up a few times. The V call is TRBV12-3 or TRBV12-4, the J call TRBJ2-7; possibly TRBD1 for D (6 bases). Trimming shortened V by 6 bases and J by 3 bases, and 24 bases separated the two germline ends. The CDR3 covers 17 residues. CDR3 nucleotides: TGTGCCAGCAGAACTACCCGAACAGGGCCCTCCAGCTACGAGCAGTACGTC. Protein product: CASRTTRTGPSSYEQYV.

The gene calls are TRBV6-1 and TRBJ2-1, with 7 bases identical to TRBD2. The germline V gene has CDR1 MNHNS and CDR2 SASEGT. The CDR3 has 15 amino acids. V shed 5 bases, J shed 2 bases, and the junction held 6 bases outside the gene matches. DNA for the CDR3: TGTGCCAGCAGTAGGGGACTACAGACCTACAATGAGCAGTTCTTC. This translates into CASSRGLQTYNEQFF.

The table lists this clonotype with a count of one. This chain connects TRBV5-5 to TRBJ2-2; D ambiguous. Trimming cost V 4 bases and J 7 bases, with 20 bases left between them. The CDR3 contains 16 residues. Germline V gene lookup returns CDR1 SGHKS and CDR2 YYEKEE (reference sequence). CDR3 loop: CASSPRVSKVGGELFF. The CDR3 coding sequence is TGTGCCAGCAGCCCTCGGGTCAGTAAAGTTGGCGGGGAGCTGTTTTTT.

This clonotype was seen a handful of times. This chain joins TRBV12-3 or TRBV12-4 and TRBJ2-3; a possible D gene is TRBD1 (6 bases). The CDR3 sequence is 14 residues long. Trimming cost V 5 bases and J 3 bases, with 12 bases left between them. CDR3 amino acids: CASSPDSRTDTQYF. The CDR3 nucleotides are TGTGCCAGCAGTCCGGACAGTCGGACAGATACGCAGTATTTT.

Points on this clonotype: One end of the junction does not line up with germline, which may come from a read error. V and J are TRBV5-6 and TRBJ2-5; 8 bases line up with TRBD2. The CDR3 loop spans 15 amino acids. Germline loops: CDR1 SGHDT, CDR2 YYEEEE. The CDR3 region is CASSTRPTSERIENF. CDR3 DNA sequence: TGTGCCAGCAGCACCAGGCCGACTAGCGAGAGAATCGAGAACTTC.